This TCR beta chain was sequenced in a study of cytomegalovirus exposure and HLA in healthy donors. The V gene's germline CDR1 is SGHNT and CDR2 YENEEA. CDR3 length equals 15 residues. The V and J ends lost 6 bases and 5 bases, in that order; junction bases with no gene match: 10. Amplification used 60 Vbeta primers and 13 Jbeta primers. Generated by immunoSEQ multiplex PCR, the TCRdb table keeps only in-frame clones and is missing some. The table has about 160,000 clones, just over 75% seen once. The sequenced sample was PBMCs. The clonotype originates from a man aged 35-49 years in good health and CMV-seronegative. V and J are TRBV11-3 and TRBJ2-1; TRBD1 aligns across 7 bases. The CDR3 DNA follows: TGTGCCAGCAGTTCAGAAGGGGGCCGCGACAATGAGCAGTTCTTC. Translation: CASSSEGGRDNEQFF.